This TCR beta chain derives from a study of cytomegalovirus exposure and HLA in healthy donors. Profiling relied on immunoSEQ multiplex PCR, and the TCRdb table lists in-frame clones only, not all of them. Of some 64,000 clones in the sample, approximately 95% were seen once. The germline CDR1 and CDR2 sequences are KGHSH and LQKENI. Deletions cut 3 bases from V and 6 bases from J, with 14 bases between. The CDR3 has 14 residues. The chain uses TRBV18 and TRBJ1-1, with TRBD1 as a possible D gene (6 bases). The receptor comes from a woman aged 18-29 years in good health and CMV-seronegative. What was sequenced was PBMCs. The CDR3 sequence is CASSPGQGWAEAFF. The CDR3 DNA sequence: TGTGCCAGCTCACCGGGGCAGGGGTGGGCTGAAGCTTTCTTT.